A selection of T cell receptor beta chains follows, all from one sample in a study of T cells after yellow fever vaccination. One entry per CDR3 protein, called by TCRdb with MiXCR from the 5' RACE reads. The sample contains roughly 120,000 distinct CDR3 sequences, 5.5% to 8% of which appear only once. The sample was CD4+ T cells sorted from PBMCs, taken 35 to 50 days after the first yellow fever vaccination. These receptors all come from a man between 18 and 29 years old who received the YFV17D yellow fever vaccine. CDR3s include the opening cysteine and the closing phenylalanine or tryptophan. D genes are given only for firm matches. Clone size, where shown, is once, few, many, or a class for clones that have expanded.

TRBD1	many	TRBV10-1	TRBJ1-1	TGCGCCAGCAGTGGGGACAGTCGAACAGGTGAAGCTTTCTTT	CASSGDSRTGEAFF
NA	few	TRBV5-1	TRBJ1-4	TGCGCCAGCAGCTTGGGCTTCTTAGCCTCTAATGAAAAACTGTTTTTT	CASSLGFLASNEKLFF
NA	many	TRBV7-3	TRBJ2-5	TGTGCCAGCAGCGTAGATATAAGAGAGACCCAGTACTTC	CASSVDIRETQYF
NA	many	TRBV4-3	TRBJ1-1	TGCGCCAGCAGCAGCCACGGTGCGAACACTGAAGCTTTCTTT	CASSSHGANTEAFF
NA	many	TRBV10-2	TRBJ1-2	TGCGCCAGCGGCAGTGGCACAGGGTCCTCTGGCTACACCTTC	CASGSGTGSSGYTF
NA	many	TRBV7-2	TRBJ1-1	TGTGCCAGCAGCTTAGTTTGGATGAACACTGAAGCTTTCTTT	CASSLVWMNTEAFF
NA	many	TRBV7-2	TRBJ2-5	TGTGCCAGCAGCTTAGATTACCGGGAAAAACAAGAGACCCAGTACTTC	CASSLDYREKQETQYF
TRBD1	many	TRBV12-3/TRBV12-4	TRBJ2-7	TGTGCCAGCAGGGAAGACAGGGTACGAGAGCAGTACTTC	CASREDRVREQYF
TRBD2	many	TRBV11-2	TRBJ2-5	TGTGCCAGCAGCCCCATGGGGATTAGCGGGGGGGGCCAAGAGACCCAGTACTTC	CASSPMGISGGGQETQYF
NA	NA	TRBV5-7	TRBJ2-6	TGTGCCAGCGGCCCCGGGCCCCTCTCCTGGGCCAACGTCCTGACTTTC	CASGPGPLSWANVLTF
NA	many	TRBV30	TRBJ1-1	TGTGCCTGGAGTGTCGGGGCGGAAGCTTTCTTT	CAWSVGAEAFF
NA	many	TRBV5-1	TRBJ2-1	TGCGCCAGCAGTGAGCCTATCGGAAATGAGCAGTTCTTC	CASSEPIGNEQFF
TRBD1	NA	TRBV9	TRBJ2-5	TGTGCCAGCAGCCGGACAGGGGGTATCGGGGAGACCCAGTACTTC	CASSRTGGIGETQYF
TRBD1	NA	TRBV30	TRBJ2-7	TGTGCCTGGAATTTGGGACAGGGGTCCTACGAGCAGTACTTC	CAWNLGQGSYEQYF